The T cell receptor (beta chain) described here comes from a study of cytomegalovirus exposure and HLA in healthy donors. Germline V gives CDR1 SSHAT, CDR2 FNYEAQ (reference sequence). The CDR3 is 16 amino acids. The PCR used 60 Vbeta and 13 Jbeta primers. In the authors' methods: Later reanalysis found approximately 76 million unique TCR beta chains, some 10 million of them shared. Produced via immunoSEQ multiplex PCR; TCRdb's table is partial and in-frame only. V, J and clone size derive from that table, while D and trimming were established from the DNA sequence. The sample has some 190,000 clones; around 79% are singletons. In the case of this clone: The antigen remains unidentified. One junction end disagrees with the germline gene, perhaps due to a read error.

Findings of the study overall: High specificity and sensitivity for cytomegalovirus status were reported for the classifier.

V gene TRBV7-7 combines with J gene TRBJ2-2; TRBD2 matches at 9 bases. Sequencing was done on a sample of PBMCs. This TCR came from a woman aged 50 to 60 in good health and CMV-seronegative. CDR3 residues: CASSLSSGAYTGELFF. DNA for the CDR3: TGTGCTAGCAGCTTATCTAGCGGGGCCTACACCGGGGAGCTGTTTTTT.